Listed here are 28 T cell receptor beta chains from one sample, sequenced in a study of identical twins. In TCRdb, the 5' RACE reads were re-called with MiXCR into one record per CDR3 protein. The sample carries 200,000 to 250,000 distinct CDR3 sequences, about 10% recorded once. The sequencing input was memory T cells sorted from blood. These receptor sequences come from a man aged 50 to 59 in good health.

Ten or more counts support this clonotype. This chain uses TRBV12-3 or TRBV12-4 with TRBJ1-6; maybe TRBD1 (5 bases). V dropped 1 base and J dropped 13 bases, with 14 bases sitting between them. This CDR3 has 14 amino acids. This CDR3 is CASSLGARATPLHF. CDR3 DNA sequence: TGTGCCAGCAGTTTAGGGGCCAGGGCGACTCCCCTCCACTTT.

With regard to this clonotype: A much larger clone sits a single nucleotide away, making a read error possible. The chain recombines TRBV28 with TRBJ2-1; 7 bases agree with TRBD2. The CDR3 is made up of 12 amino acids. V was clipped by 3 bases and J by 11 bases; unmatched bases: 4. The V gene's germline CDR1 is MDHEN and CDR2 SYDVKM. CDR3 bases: TGTGCCAGCAGTTTGACTAGCAGTAAGCAGTTCTTC. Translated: CASSLTSSKQFF. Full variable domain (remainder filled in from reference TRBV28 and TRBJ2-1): DVKVTQSSRYLVKRTGEKVFLECVQDMDHENMFWYRQDPGLGLRLIYFSYDVKMKEKGDIPEGYSVSREKKERFSLILESASTNQTSMYLCASSLTSSKQFFGPGTRLTVL.

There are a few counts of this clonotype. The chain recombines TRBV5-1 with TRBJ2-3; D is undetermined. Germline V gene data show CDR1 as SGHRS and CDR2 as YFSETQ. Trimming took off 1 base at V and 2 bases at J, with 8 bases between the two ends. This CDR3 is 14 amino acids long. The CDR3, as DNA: TGCGCCAGCAGCTTGCAGAGCCACACAGATACGCAGTATTTT. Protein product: CASSLQSHTDTQYF.

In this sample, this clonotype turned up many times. CDR3 residues: CASSLDSRDTGELFF. In DNA, the CDR3 is TGTGCCAGCAGCTTAGATAGCCGCGACACCGGGGAGCTGTTTTTT. This chain connects TRBV11-3 to TRBJ2-2; D remains unclear. Germline V gene data show CDR1 as SGHNT and CDR2 as YENEEA. V lost 0 bases and J lost 3, with 8 bases in between. The CDR3 runs to 15 residues.

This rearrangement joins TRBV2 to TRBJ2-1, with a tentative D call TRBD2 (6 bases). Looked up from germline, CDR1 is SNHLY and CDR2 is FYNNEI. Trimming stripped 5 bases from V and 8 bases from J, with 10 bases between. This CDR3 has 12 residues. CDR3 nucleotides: TGTGCCAGCAGTCCCGGGAGATATGAGCAGTTCTTC. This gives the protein CASSPGRYEQFF.

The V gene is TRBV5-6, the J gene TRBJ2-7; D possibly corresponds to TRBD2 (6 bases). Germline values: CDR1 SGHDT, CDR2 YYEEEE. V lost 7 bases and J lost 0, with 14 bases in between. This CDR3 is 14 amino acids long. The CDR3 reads CASQSDYFSYEQYF. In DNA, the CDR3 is TGTGCCAGCCAGTCGGACTATTTCTCCTACGAGCAGTACTTC.

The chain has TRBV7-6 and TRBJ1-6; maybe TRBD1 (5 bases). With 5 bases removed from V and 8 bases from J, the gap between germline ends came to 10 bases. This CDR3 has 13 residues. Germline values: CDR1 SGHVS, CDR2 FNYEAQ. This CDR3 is CASSLIGDSPLHF. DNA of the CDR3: TGTGCCAGCAGCCTGATAGGGGATTCACCCCTCCACTTT.

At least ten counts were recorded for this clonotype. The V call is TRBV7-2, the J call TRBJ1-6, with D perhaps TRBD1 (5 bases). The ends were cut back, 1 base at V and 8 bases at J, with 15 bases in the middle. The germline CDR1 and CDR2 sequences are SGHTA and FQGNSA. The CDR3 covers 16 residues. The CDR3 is CASSLDTRAVDSPLHF. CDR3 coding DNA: TGTGCCAGCAGCTTAGATACCAGGGCAGTTGATTCACCCCTCCACTTT.

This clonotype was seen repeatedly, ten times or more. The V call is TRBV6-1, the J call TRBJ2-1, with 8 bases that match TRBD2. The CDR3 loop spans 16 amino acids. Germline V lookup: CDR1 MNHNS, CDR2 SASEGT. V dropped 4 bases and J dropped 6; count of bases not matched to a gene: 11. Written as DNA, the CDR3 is TGTGCCAGCAGTGCAACCTCGGGACTAGGAACCAATGAGCAGTTCTTC. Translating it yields CASSATSGLGTNEQFF.

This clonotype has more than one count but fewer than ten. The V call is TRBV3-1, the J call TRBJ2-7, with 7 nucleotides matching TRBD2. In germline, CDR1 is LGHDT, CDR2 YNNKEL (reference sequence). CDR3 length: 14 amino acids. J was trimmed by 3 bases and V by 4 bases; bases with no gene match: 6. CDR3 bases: TGTGCCAGCAGCCGCGGACTAGTTGACTACGAGCAGTACTTC. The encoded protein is CASSRGLVDYEQYF.

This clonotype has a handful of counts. The CDR3 region has the DNA TGTGCCAGCAGTCGCAGACAGGTTCCGGAGACCCAGTACTTC. Translation gives CASSRRQVPETQYF. The genes are TRBV12-3 or TRBV12-4 and TRBJ2-5; a weak D match, TRBD1 (6 bases). The V gene lost 5 bases and the J gene lost 5 bases, with 15 bases spanning the gap. The CDR3 totals 14 residues.

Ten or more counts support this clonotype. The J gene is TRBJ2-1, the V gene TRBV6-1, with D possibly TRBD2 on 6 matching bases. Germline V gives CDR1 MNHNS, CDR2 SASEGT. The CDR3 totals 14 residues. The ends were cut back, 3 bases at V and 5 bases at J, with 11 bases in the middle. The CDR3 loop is CASSEEGTHNEQFF. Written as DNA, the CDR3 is TGTGCCAGCAGTGAGGAGGGGACCCACAATGAGCAGTTCTTC.

CDR3 region: CASNQGWDGYTF. The CDR3 DNA follows: TGTGCCAGCAATCAGGGTTGGGATGGCTACACCTTC. The chain has TRBV6-6 and TRBJ1-2; D is possibly TRBD1 (5 bases). The V gene lost 7 bases and the J gene lost 6 bases, with 12 bases spanning the gap. There are 12 residues in the CDR3. The germline V gene has CDR1 MNHNY and CDR2 SVGAGI (reference sequence).

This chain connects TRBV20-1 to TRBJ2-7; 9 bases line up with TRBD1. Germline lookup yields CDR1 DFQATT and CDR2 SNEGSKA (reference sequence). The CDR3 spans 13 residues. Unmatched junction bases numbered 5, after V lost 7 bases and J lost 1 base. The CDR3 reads CSGDRGDSYEQYF. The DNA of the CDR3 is TGCAGTGGTGACAGGGGGGATTCCTACGAGCAGTACTTC.

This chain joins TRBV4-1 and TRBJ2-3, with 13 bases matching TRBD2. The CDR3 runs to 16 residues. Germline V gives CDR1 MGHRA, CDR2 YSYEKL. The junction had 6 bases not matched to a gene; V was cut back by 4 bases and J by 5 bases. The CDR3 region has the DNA TGCGCCAGCAGCCTTGGACTAGCGGGGGCTAGAGATACGCAGTATTTT. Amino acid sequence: CASSLGLAGARDTQYF.

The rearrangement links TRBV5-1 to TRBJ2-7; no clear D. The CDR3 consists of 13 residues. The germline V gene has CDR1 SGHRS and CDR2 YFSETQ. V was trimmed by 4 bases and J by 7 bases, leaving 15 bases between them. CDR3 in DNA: TGCGCCAGCAGCGGCACCGTTTTGGGGGAGCAGTACTTC. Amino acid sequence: CASSGTVLGEQYF.

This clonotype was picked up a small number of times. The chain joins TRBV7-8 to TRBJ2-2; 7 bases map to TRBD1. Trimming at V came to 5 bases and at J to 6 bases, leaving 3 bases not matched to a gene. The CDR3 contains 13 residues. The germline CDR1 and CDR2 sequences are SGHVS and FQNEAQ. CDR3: CASSDTGAGELFF. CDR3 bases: TGTGCCAGCAGCGATACAGGGGCCGGGGAGCTGTTTTTT.

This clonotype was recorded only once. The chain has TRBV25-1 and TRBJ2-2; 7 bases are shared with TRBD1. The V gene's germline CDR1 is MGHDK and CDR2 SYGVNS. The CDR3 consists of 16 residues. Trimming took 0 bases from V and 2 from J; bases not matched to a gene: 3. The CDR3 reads CASSEYGQDNTGELFF. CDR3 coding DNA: TGTGCCAGCAGTGAATACGGACAGGACAACACCGGGGAGCTGTTTTTT.

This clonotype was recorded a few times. The CDR3 here is CASSETGVETQYF. The CDR3 nucleotides read TGTGCCAGTAGTGAAACAGGGGTGGAGACCCAGTACTTC. The rearrangement uses TRBV19 and TRBJ2-5, with 7 bases aligning to TRBD1. This CDR3 has 13 residues. J was trimmed by 5 bases and V by 5 bases; bases with no gene match: 5. The V gene's germline CDR1 is LNHDA and CDR2 SQIVND (reference sequence).

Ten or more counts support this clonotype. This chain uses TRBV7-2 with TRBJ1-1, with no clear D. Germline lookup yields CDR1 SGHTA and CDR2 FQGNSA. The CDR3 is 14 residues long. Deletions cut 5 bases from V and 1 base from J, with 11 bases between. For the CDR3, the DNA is TGTGCCAGCAGCCCCAAAGCTACGAACACTGAAGCTTTCTTT. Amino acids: CASSPKATNTEAFF.

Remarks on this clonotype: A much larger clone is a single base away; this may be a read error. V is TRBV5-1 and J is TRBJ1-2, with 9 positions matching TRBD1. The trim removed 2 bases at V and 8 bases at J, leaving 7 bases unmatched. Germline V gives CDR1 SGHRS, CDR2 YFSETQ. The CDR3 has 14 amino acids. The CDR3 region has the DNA TGCGCCAGCAGCTTAGAACAGGGGGCGAGGGGCTACACCTTC. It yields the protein CASSLEQGARGYTF.

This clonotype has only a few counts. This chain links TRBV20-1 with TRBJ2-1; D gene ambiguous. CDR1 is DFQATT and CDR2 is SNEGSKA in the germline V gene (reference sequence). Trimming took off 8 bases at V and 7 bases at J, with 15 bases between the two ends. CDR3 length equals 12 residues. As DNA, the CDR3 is TGCAGTTCCCTTGGCCCGGCTAATGAGCAGTTCTTC. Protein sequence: CSSLGPANEQFF.

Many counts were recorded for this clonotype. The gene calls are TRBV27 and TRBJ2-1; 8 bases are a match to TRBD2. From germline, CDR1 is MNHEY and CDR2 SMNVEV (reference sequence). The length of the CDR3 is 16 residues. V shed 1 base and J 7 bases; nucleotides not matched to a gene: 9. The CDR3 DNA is TGTGCCAGCAGTTTATTAGCGGGGCCCGGGAGGAATGAGCAGTTCTTC. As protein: CASSLLAGPGRNEQFF.

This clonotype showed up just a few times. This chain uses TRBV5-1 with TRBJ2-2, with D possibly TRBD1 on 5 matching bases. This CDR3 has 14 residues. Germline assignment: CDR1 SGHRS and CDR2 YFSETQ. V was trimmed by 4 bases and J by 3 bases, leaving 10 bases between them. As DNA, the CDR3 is TGCGCCAGCAGCATGGACACCCACACCGGGGAGCTGTTTTTT. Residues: CASSMDTHTGELFF.

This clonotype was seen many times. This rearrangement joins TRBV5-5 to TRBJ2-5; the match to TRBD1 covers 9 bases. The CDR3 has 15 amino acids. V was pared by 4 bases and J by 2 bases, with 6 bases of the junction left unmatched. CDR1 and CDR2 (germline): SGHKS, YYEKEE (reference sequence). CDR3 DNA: TGTGCCAGCAGCCCCAGGACAGGGGCACAAGAGACCCAGTACTTC. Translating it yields CASSPRTGAQETQYF. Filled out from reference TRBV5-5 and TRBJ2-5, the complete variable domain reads DAGVTQSPTHLIKTRGQQVTLRCSPISGHKSVSWYQQVLGQGPQFIFQYYEKEERGRGNFPDRFSARQFPNYSSELNVNALLLGDSALYLCASSPRTGAQETQYFGPGTRLLVL.

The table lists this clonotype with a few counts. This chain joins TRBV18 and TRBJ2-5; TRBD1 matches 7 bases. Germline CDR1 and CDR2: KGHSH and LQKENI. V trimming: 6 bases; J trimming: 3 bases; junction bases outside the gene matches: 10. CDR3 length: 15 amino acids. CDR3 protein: CASSPGQLYKETQYF. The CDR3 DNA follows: TGTGCCAGCTCTCCGGGACAGCTGTACAAAGAGACCCAGTACTTC.

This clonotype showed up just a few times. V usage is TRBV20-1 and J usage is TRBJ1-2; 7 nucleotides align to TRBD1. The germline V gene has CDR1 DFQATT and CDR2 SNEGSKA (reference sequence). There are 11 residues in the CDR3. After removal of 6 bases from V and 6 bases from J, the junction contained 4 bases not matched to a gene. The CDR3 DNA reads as TGCAGTGCCTTGACAGGGAATGGCTACACCTTC. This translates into CSALTGNGYTF.

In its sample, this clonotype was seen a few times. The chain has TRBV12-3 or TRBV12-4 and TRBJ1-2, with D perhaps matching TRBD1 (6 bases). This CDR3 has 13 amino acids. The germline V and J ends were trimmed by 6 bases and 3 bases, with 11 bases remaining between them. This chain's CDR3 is CASSSTGHYGYTF. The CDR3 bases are TGTGCCAGCAGCAGTACAGGGCACTATGGCTACACCTTC.